This T cell receptor (beta chain) was found in a study of T-cell reconstitution after alpha-beta-depleted transplantation in children. Molecular barcoding with unique molecular identifiers was used for the TCRbeta library. TCRdb called the PCR reads again in MiXCR, with one record for every CDR3 protein. The table lists about a million distinct CDR3 sequences, about 31% of them singletons. The CDR3 has 16 residues. The germline V gene has CDR1 SGHRS and CDR2 YFSETQ. V shed 0 bases and J 4 bases; nucleotides not matched to a gene: 8. This clonotype was obtained from a boy younger than two who had a stem cell transplant for SCID, so the T cells may come from the graft donor. Sequences were derived from PBMCs, mostly from graft donor cells, sampled 360 days after TCRalphabeta/CD19-depleted stem cell transplant. This chain links TRBV5-1 with TRBJ2-5, with 8 positions matching TRBD1. The CDR3 nucleotides are TGCGCCAGCAGCTTGGCCAAAGGCAGGGGGCGAGAGACCCAGTACTTC. It is translated as CASSLAKGRGRETQYF.